These 8 T cell receptor beta chains were sequenced from one sample in a study of blood T cell repertoires in COVID-19. The repertoire was sequenced with immunoSEQ multiplex PCR; TCRdb's copy has only in-frame clones and lacks some. Here the sample spans over 200,000 clones, approximately 86% being singletons. What was sequenced was peripheral blood. The source of these receptors is a man aged 18 to 30 with active or convalescent COVID-19.

The V gene is TRBV30, the J gene TRBJ1-1; D is possibly TRBD1 (6 bases). V was trimmed by 1 base and J by 0 bases, leaving 12 bases between them. Germline CDR1 reads GTSNPN; CDR2 reads SVGIG (reference sequence). The CDR3 spans 15 residues. The CDR3 sequence: CAWSEGTLLNTEAFF. Written as DNA, the CDR3 is TGTGCCTGGAGTGAAGGGACACTCCTGAACACTGAAGCTTTCTTT.

The genes are TRBV2 and TRBJ2-2; 7 positions match TRBD1. Germline V gene sequence: CDR1 SNHLY, CDR2 FYNNEI. The CDR3 sequence is 16 residues long. V lost 7 bases and J lost 0; bases outside the gene matches: 8. The CDR3 DNA sequence: TGTGCCAGCATCCCAAAGGGGGCTCCGAACACCGGGGAGCTGTTTTTT. The encoded protein is CASIPKGAPNTGELFF.

The V and J genes are TRBV2 and TRBJ2-2; tentative D call: TRBD1 (6 bases). The germline V gene has CDR1 SNHLY and CDR2 FYNNEI. The CDR3 runs 16 residues. V lost 0 bases to trimming and J lost 0 bases, with 8 bases between them. The CDR3 reads CASSEAKGANTGELFF. The CDR3 coding sequence is TGTGCCAGCAGTGAAGCTAAGGGGGCGAACACCGGGGAGCTGTTTTTT.

The chain combines TRBV7-9 with TRBJ1-3, with D unresolved. Germline V lookup: CDR1 SEHNR, CDR2 FQNEAQ (reference sequence). Trimming pared 5 bases from V and 0 bases from J, leaving 23 bases between. The length of the CDR3 is 19 residues. This CDR3 reads CASSKQTPSSYFSGNTIYF. For the CDR3, the DNA is TGTGCCAGCAGCAAGCAGACCCCTAGCTCCTATTTCTCTGGAAACACCATATATTTT.

The genes are TRBV10-2 and TRBJ2-1; D unclear. Trimming shortened V by 3 bases and J by 0 bases, and 9 bases separated the two germline ends. CDR1 WSHSY and CDR2 SAAADI come from the germline V gene. The CDR3 totals 15 residues. The CDR3 nucleotides read TGCGCCAGCAGTGAAGCTAGAAGCTCCTACAATGAGCAGTTCTTC. Translating it yields CASSEARSSYNEQFF.

This sequence joins TRBV28 and TRBJ2-7; D call uncertain. The CDR3 length is 12 residues. From germline, CDR1 is MDHEN and CDR2 SYDVKM. Trimming left V 6 bases short and J 4 bases short, with 10 bases between. The DNA of the CDR3 is TGTGCCAGCAGAAGAAGCGAGTACGAGCAGTACTTC. It yields the protein CASRRSEYEQYF.

V usage is TRBV7-8 and J usage is TRBJ2-5; 7 nucleotides align to TRBD2. Trimming cost V 3 bases and J 5 bases; bases outside gene matches: 15. Germline-derived CDR1 and CDR2 are SGHVS and FQNEAQ. CDR3 length: 17 residues. The CDR3 bases are TGTGCCAGCAGCTTCCCCATGACAAGGAGGGAGGGGGAGACCCAGTACTTC. Protein product: CASSFPMTRREGETQYF.

The rearrangement uses TRBV21-1 and TRBJ2-7; no check of the table's D call, TRBD1, against the DNA was made. TRBV21-1 is flagged as a pseudogene. The CDR3 runs to 19 residues. CDR3 DNA: TGTGCCAGCAGCAAAGCGATTAAGGGGACAGCAATTTTCTCCTACGAGCAGTACTTC. Amino acid sequence: CASSKAIKGTAIFSYEQYF.